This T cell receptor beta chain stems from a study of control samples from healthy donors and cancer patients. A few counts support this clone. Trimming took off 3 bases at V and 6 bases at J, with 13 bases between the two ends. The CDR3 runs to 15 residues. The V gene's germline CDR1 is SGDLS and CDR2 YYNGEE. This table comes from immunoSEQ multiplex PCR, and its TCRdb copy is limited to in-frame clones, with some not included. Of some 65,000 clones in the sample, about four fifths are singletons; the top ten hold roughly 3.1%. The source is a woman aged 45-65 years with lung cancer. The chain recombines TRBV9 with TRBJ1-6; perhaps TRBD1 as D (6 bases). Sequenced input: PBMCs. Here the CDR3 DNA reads TGTGCCAGCAGCGCCTGGACAGCCAGTAATTCACCCCTCCACTTT. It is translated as CASSAWTASNSPLHF.